The rows below give T cell receptor beta chains drawn from one sample of a study of T-cell reconstitution after alpha-beta-depleted transplantation in children. From the PCR reads, TCRdb called clonotypes with MiXCR, one entry per CDR3 protein. The sample has fewer than 400,000 distinct CDR3 sequences, around 20% seen once. Here the sequenced sample was PBMCs from the stem cell graft donor, taken from the stem cell graft. The receptors stem from a human donor who donated a stem cell graft to a child with acute myeloid leukemia. Each CDR3 is given with its conserved first and last residue. The D gene is left open where the match is weak. Only some rows state a clone size, as once, few, many or a class for expanded clones.

v_call: TRBV5-6
d_call: .
j_call: TRBJ1-2
clone_size: many
cdr3_nt: TGTGCCAGCAGCTTTTATGGACCACCGCATGGCTACACCTTC
cdr3_aa: CASSFYGPPHGYTF

v_call: TRBV5-1
d_call: .
j_call: TRBJ1-1
clone_size: few
cdr3_nt: TGCGCCAGCAGCTTGTATGGCAGAGCGAACACTGAAGCTTTCTTT
cdr3_aa: CASSLYGRANTEAFF

v_call: TRBV5-1
d_call: .
j_call: TRBJ1-1
clone_size: few
cdr3_nt: TGCGCCAGCAGCCCGGTCGGGGCGCGGACTGAAGCTTTCTTT
cdr3_aa: CASSPVGARTEAFF

v_call: TRBV29-1
d_call: .
j_call: TRBJ2-7
clone_size: many
cdr3_nt: TGCAGCGTTGAATTCGCGGCGGGGCTCTCCTACGAGCAGTACTTC
cdr3_aa: CSVEFAAGLSYEQYF

v_call: TRBV12-3/TRBV12-4
d_call: TRBD1
j_call: TRBJ1-4
clone_size: many
cdr3_nt: TGTGCCAGCAGTACCCCGGGACAGGGCCGTGAAAAACTGTTTTTT
cdr3_aa: CASSTPGQGREKLFF

v_call: TRBV12-3/TRBV12-4
d_call: .
j_call: TRBJ1-2
clone_size: many
cdr3_nt: TGTGCCAGCAGTTTAGTACAGAATGGCTACACCTTC
cdr3_aa: CASSLVQNGYTF

v_call: TRBV25-1
d_call: TRBD1
j_call: TRBJ2-1
clone_size: few
cdr3_nt: TGTGCCAGCAGTGAAGGGGGGGGACAGGGTTTCTACAATGAGCAGTTCTTC
cdr3_aa: CASSEGGGQGFYNEQFF

v_call: TRBV20-1
d_call: .
j_call: TRBJ2-7
clone_size: once
cdr3_nt: TGCAGTGCTACGACAGTAGGGGAGTCCTACGAGCAGTACTTC
cdr3_aa: CSATTVGESYEQYF

v_call: TRBV7-8
d_call: .
j_call: TRBJ1-2
clone_size: .
cdr3_nt: TGTGCCAGCAGCTCGCGGGACACCGGCTATGGCTACACCTTC
cdr3_aa: CASSSRDTGYGYTF

v_call: TRBV5-6
d_call: .
j_call: TRBJ2-1
clone_size: few
cdr3_nt: TGTGCCAGCAGCTGGGGAGGAAACTCCTACAATGAGCAGTTCTTC
cdr3_aa: CASSWGGNSYNEQFF

v_call: TRBV12-3/TRBV12-4
d_call: TRBD1
j_call: TRBJ1-1
clone_size: few
cdr3_nt: TGTGCCAGCAGTTCCGGGACAGGGCCAGAGAACACTGAAGCTTTCTTT
cdr3_aa: CASSSGTGPENTEAFF

v_call: TRBV11-1
d_call: TRBD2
j_call: TRBJ2-7
clone_size: few
cdr3_nt: TGTGCCAGCAGCTTACTAGCGGGAGGGCCTTACGAGCAGTACTTC
cdr3_aa: CASSLLAGGPYEQYF

v_call: TRBV20-1
d_call: .
j_call: TRBJ1-2
clone_size: .
cdr3_nt: TGCAGTGCTCACTGGGACCTTTATGGCTACACCTTC
cdr3_aa: CSAHWDLYGYTF

v_call: TRBV12-1
d_call: .
j_call: TRBJ2-7
clone_size: few
cdr3_nt: TGTGCCAGCACCGAGAGGCCCACCTACGAGCAGTACTTC
cdr3_aa: CASTERPTYEQYF

v_call: TRBV25-1
d_call: TRBD2
j_call: TRBJ2-7
clone_size: .
cdr3_nt: TGTGCCAGCAGTGAAGAGGGCGGGAGCTCCTACGAGCAGTACTTC
cdr3_aa: CASSEEGGSSYEQYF

v_call: TRBV12-3/TRBV12-4
d_call: TRBD1
j_call: TRBJ2-1
clone_size: many
cdr3_nt: TGTGCCAGCAGTGAGGGGGCACAGTATAATGAGCAGTTCTTC
cdr3_aa: CASSEGAQYNEQFF

v_call: TRBV28
d_call: .
j_call: TRBJ2-4
clone_size: .
cdr3_nt: TGTGCCAGCAAGTCGGACAGTCAGCGTCAGTACTTC
cdr3_aa: CASKSDSQRQYF

v_call: TRBV6-1
d_call: TRBD1
j_call: TRBJ2-1
clone_size: few
cdr3_nt: TGTGCCAGCAGTGAATGGCCCGGGACAGGGGCCCACAATGAGCAGTTCTTC
cdr3_aa: CASSEWPGTGAHNEQFF

v_call: TRBV20-1
d_call: .
j_call: TRBJ1-1
clone_size: few
cdr3_nt: TGCAGTGCTAGAGATCTCGGGGGTATGAACACTGAAGCTTTCTTT
cdr3_aa: CSARDLGGMNTEAFF

v_call: TRBV12-3/TRBV12-4
d_call: .
j_call: TRBJ1-4
clone_size: .
cdr3_nt: TGTGCCAGCAGTTGGGACGGGGTCGGTGAAAAACTGTTTTTT
cdr3_aa: CASSWDGVGEKLFF

v_call: TRBV12-3/TRBV12-4
d_call: .
j_call: TRBJ1-1
clone_size: few
cdr3_nt: TGTGCCAGCACCCCAGGAAGTAAAGCTTTCTTT
cdr3_aa: CASTPGSKAFF

v_call: TRBV20-1
d_call: TRBD2
j_call: TRBJ2-7
clone_size: many
cdr3_nt: TGCAGTGCTAACCCTAGCGGGTTTCGGTACGAGCAGTACTTC
cdr3_aa: CSANPSGFRYEQYF

v_call: TRBV7-2
d_call: .
j_call: TRBJ2-7
clone_size: few
cdr3_nt: TGTGCCAGCAGCTTATGGACAAACTACGAGCAGTACTTC
cdr3_aa: CASSLWTNYEQYF

v_call: TRBV20-1
d_call: .
j_call: TRBJ2-1
clone_size: few
cdr3_nt: TGCAGTGCTAGAGATCGGTTGGATAATGAGCAGTTCTTC
cdr3_aa: CSARDRLDNEQFF

v_call: TRBV6-5
d_call: TRBD2
j_call: TRBJ2-7
clone_size: many
cdr3_nt: TGTGCCAGCAGTTACGGGGGACTAGTCTACGAGCAGTACTTC
cdr3_aa: CASSYGGLVYEQYF

v_call: TRBV20-1
d_call: TRBD1
j_call: TRBJ1-1
clone_size: .
cdr3_nt: TGCAGTGCTAGATCGCCGGGACAGGGGAACACTGAAGCTTTCTTT
cdr3_aa: CSARSPGQGNTEAFF

v_call: TRBV5-5
d_call: .
j_call: TRBJ1-1
clone_size: .
cdr3_nt: TGTGCCAGCAGCTTGAACCGAGACACTGAAGCTTTCTTT
cdr3_aa: CASSLNRDTEAFF

v_call: TRBV9
d_call: TRBD2
j_call: TRBJ2-1
clone_size: .
cdr3_nt: TGTGCCAGCAGCTCCCAAGGGACTAGCGGGAGTTACAATGAGCAGTTCTTC
cdr3_aa: CASSSQGTSGSYNEQFF

v_call: TRBV20-1
d_call: TRBD1
j_call: TRBJ1-6
clone_size: .
cdr3_nt: TGCAGTGCTAGAGTGGGGACAGATAATTCACCCCTCCACTTT
cdr3_aa: CSARVGTDNSPLHF

v_call: TRBV27
d_call: .
j_call: TRBJ2-1
clone_size: .
cdr3_nt: TGTGCCAGCAGTGCCGGGACCAACAATGAGCAGTTCTTC
cdr3_aa: CASSAGTNNEQFF

v_call: TRBV12-3/TRBV12-4
d_call: .
j_call: TRBJ1-2
clone_size: few
cdr3_nt: TGTGCCAGCGAAAGCAGCACTAACTATGGCTACACCTTC
cdr3_aa: CASESSTNYGYTF

v_call: TRBV29-1
d_call: .
j_call: TRBJ1-1
clone_size: .
cdr3_nt: TGCAGCGCCGCGGCGGGGGGAAGGCCCACTGAAGCTTTCTTT
cdr3_aa: CSAAAGGRPTEAFF

v_call: TRBV20-1
d_call: TRBD1
j_call: TRBJ2-7
clone_size: .
cdr3_nt: TGCATCGCGGGACAGGCTTCGGGCGAGCAGTACTTC
cdr3_aa: CIAGQASGEQYF

v_call: TRBV5-1
d_call: .
j_call: TRBJ2-1
clone_size: many
cdr3_nt: TGCGCCAGCAGCTTGGACTCGGGAGAGTACAATGAGCAGTTCTTC
cdr3_aa: CASSLDSGEYNEQFF

v_call: TRBV29-1
d_call: .
j_call: TRBJ2-1
clone_size: many
cdr3_nt: TGCAGCGTTGGGCCCCCACCCAGGGTCAATGAGCAGTTCTTC
cdr3_aa: CSVGPPPRVNEQFF